Listed below are T cell receptor beta chains from one sample, sequenced in a study of patients and donors after allogeneic stem cell transplantation. TCRdb re-derived calls from the RT-PCR reads in MiXCR, one entry per CDR3 protein. The data show about 960,000 distinct CDR3 sequences, more than 15% seen once. The sequencing sample was made of blood, either unsorted or a sorted T cell fraction (not recorded which). The receptors were gathered from a human donor who was either an allogeneic HSCT recipient or a stem cell or donor lymphocyte infusion donor (not recorded which). It is not recorded whose cells these are; they may come from a transplant donor. Both conserved end residues are part of each CDR3. Fields, in order: V gene, J gene, D gene, clone size, CDR3 DNA, CDR3 protein. A D gene is named only where the DNA matches it firmly. Where a row states a size, it is once, few, many or the class of an expanded clone; other rows omit it.

V gene: TRBV7-9; J gene: TRBJ1-1; D gene: -; clone size: few; CDR3 DNA: TGTGCCAGCAGTCCCTCGGGTGGGGAGCGCACTGAAGCTTTCTTT; CDR3 protein: CASSPSGGERTEAFF
V gene: TRBV15; J gene: TRBJ2-1; D gene: -; clone size: -; CDR3 DNA: TGTGCCACCAGCAGAGATAGGAAAGGGGGGCCCTACAATGAGCAGTTCTTC; CDR3 protein: CATSRDRKGGPYNEQFF
V gene: TRBV20-1; J gene: TRBJ2-3; D gene: TRBD2; clone size: -; CDR3 DNA: TGCAGTGCTGGGCGGACTAGCGGGAGCACAGATACGCAGTATTTT; CDR3 protein: CSAGRTSGSTDTQYF
V gene: TRBV5-1; J gene: TRBJ2-5; D gene: -; clone size: -; CDR3 DNA: TGCGCCAGCAGCATCCCCACAGGGTCCCAAGAGACCCAGTACTTC; CDR3 protein: CASSIPTGSQETQYF
V gene: TRBV12-3/TRBV12-4; J gene: TRBJ1-2; D gene: -; clone size: many; CDR3 DNA: TGTGCCAGCAGTCCACCCGTGGCAGGTGGAGCCTACACCTTC; CDR3 protein: CASSPPVAGGAYTF
V gene: TRBV5-1; J gene: TRBJ1-4; D gene: TRBD1; clone size: few; CDR3 DNA: TGCGCCAGCAGCTTGCGGACAGGGGGTAATGAAAAACTGTTTTTT; CDR3 protein: CASSLRTGGNEKLFF
V gene: TRBV5-1; J gene: TRBJ2-7; D gene: TRBD2; clone size: few; CDR3 DNA: TGCGCCAGCAGCTGGGGGTTAGCGGGAGCCCTCTCCTACGAGCAGTACTTC; CDR3 protein: CASSWGLAGALSYEQYF
V gene: TRBV6-2/TRBV6-3; J gene: TRBJ2-7; D gene: -; clone size: few; CDR3 DNA: TGTGCCAGCACCGCGCTAAATCCCTACGAGCAGTACTTC; CDR3 protein: CASTALNPYEQYF
V gene: TRBV20-1; J gene: TRBJ2-7; D gene: -; clone size: -; CDR3 DNA: TGCAGTGCTAGAGACCAGCGGATAAGCTCCTACGAGCAGTACTTC; CDR3 protein: CSARDQRISSYEQYF
V gene: TRBV6-6; J gene: TRBJ1-1; D gene: -; clone size: -; CDR3 DNA: TGTGCCAGCAGTTCAACAGGGTCGGCTGAAGCTTTCTTT; CDR3 protein: CASSSTGSAEAFF
V gene: TRBV28; J gene: TRBJ1-2; D gene: -; clone size: -; CDR3 DNA: TGTGCCAGCAGAGTTGGGGACTATGGCTACACCTTC; CDR3 protein: CASRVGDYGYTF
V gene: TRBV13; J gene: TRBJ2-7; D gene: TRBD2; clone size: few; CDR3 DNA: TGTGCCAGCAGCCGAAGAGGGGGACTAGCGGGTTCCTACGAGCAGTACTTC; CDR3 protein: CASSRRGGLAGSYEQYF
V gene: TRBV29-1; J gene: TRBJ2-1; D gene: -; clone size: -; CDR3 DNA: TGCAGCGTTGGGGGTGGACTTGCAAAAAATGAGCAGTTCTTC; CDR3 protein: CSVGGGLAKNEQFF
V gene: TRBV6-5; J gene: TRBJ1-2; D gene: -; clone size: -; CDR3 DNA: TGTGCCAGCAGTTACTCGAGAGGGGGGGATGGCTACACCTTC; CDR3 protein: CASSYSRGGDGYTF
V gene: TRBV24-1; J gene: TRBJ2-3; D gene: -; clone size: few; CDR3 DNA: TGTGCCACCAGTGATGAATCCCGGGGCACAGATACGCAGTATTTT; CDR3 protein: CATSDESRGTDTQYF
V gene: TRBV7-2; J gene: TRBJ2-7; D gene: -; clone size: -; CDR3 DNA: TGTGCCAGCAGCTTAGCAAAGGAGCAGTACTTC; CDR3 protein: CASSLAKEQYF
V gene: TRBV7-2; J gene: TRBJ2-5; D gene: -; clone size: -; CDR3 DNA: TGTGCCAGCAGCTTAGACGGCCGTCAGAGGGGCCAGTACTTC; CDR3 protein: CASSLDGRQRGQYF
V gene: TRBV15; J gene: TRBJ1-5; D gene: -; clone size: -; CDR3 DNA: TGTGCCACCAGCAGACTCGGACCTAATCAGCCCCAGCATTTT; CDR3 protein: CATSRLGPNQPQHF
V gene: TRBV7-9; J gene: TRBJ2-3; D gene: -; clone size: -; CDR3 DNA: TGTGCCAGCAGCGACGCCGCCGCTTCCCTAAATACGCAGTATTTT; CDR3 protein: CASSDAAASLNTQYF
V gene: TRBV5-1; J gene: TRBJ2-2; D gene: -; clone size: -; CDR3 DNA: TGCGCCAGCAGCACCCGGCCAGGAAGCACCGGGGAGCTGTTTTTT; CDR3 protein: CASSTRPGSTGELFF
V gene: TRBV6-5; J gene: TRBJ2-4; D gene: -; clone size: few; CDR3 DNA: TGTGCCAGCAGTTTAAGGGGGAAAAACATTCAGTACTTC; CDR3 protein: CASSLRGKNIQYF
V gene: TRBV6-5; J gene: TRBJ2-1; D gene: -; clone size: many; CDR3 DNA: TGTGCCAGCAGTTACGGTGCGGGGTCCTACAATGAGCAGTTCTTC; CDR3 protein: CASSYGAGSYNEQFF
V gene: TRBV6-5; J gene: TRBJ2-7; D gene: -; clone size: -; CDR3 DNA: TGTGCCAGCAGTTACTCAGGGCAGGGCCCGAGCTACGAGCAGTACTTC; CDR3 protein: CASSYSGQGPSYEQYF
V gene: TRBV29-1; J gene: TRBJ2-7; D gene: TRBD1; clone size: few; CDR3 DNA: TGCAGCGTTGAAGATAGGGGGCTTCCCTACGAGCAGTACTTC; CDR3 protein: CSVEDRGLPYEQYF
V gene: TRBV6-5; J gene: TRBJ2-1; D gene: TRBD1; clone size: once; CDR3 DNA: TGTGCCAGCAGTTACTGGCAAGGGACAGAAAACAATGAGCAGTTCTTC; CDR3 protein: CASSYWQGTENNEQFF
V gene: TRBV5-1; J gene: TRBJ2-5; D gene: TRBD1; clone size: -; CDR3 DNA: TGCGCCAGCAGCTTGGGACAGGGGTACCAAGAGACCCAGTACTTC; CDR3 protein: CASSLGQGYQETQYF
V gene: TRBV5-1; J gene: TRBJ2-2; D gene: TRBD2; clone size: -; CDR3 DNA: TGCGCCAGCAGCTTTATAGCGGGAGTTCAGACCGGGGAGCTGTTTTTT; CDR3 protein: CASSFIAGVQTGELFF
V gene: TRBV12-3/TRBV12-4; J gene: TRBJ1-2; D gene: -; clone size: -; CDR3 DNA: TGTGCCAGCAGTTTCGGGACCTCCTATGGCTACACCTTC; CDR3 protein: CASSFGTSYGYTF
V gene: TRBV29-1; J gene: TRBJ2-4; D gene: -; clone size: many; CDR3 DNA: TGCAGCGGAAAGGACACCCCTGGGAACATTCAGTACTTC; CDR3 protein: CSGKDTPGNIQYF
V gene: TRBV6-2/TRBV6-3; J gene: TRBJ2-3; D gene: -; clone size: -; CDR3 DNA: TGTGCCAGCAGTTACTCGGCCCGACCCGCCACAGATACGCAGTATTTT; CDR3 protein: CASSYSARPATDTQYF
V gene: TRBV4-1; J gene: TRBJ1-2; D gene: TRBD1; clone size: -; CDR3 DNA: TGCGCCAGCAGCCAAGATAGCGCTGGGACAGTCCTTAACTATGGCTACACCTTC; CDR3 protein: CASSQDSAGTVLNYGYTF
V gene: TRBV3-1; J gene: TRBJ2-7; D gene: -; clone size: -; CDR3 DNA: TGTGCCAGCAGCCAAGAGGGGGTAGGGGGAGGCTACGAGCAGTACTTC; CDR3 protein: CASSQEGVGGGYEQYF
V gene: TRBV5-1; J gene: TRBJ2-3; D gene: -; clone size: few; CDR3 DNA: TGCGCCAGCAGCTCGAAGACACAGGGAACAGATACGCAGTATTTT; CDR3 protein: CASSSKTQGTDTQYF
V gene: TRBV5-1; J gene: TRBJ1-3; D gene: -; clone size: few; CDR3 DNA: TGCGCCAGCAGCATAGGGACTGTTGGAAACACCATATATTTT; CDR3 protein: CASSIGTVGNTIYF
V gene: TRBV20-1; J gene: TRBJ2-5; D gene: TRBD1; clone size: few; CDR3 DNA: TGCAGTGCTAGGAAGGACAGGCCCCAAGAGACCCAGTACTTC; CDR3 protein: CSARKDRPQETQYF
V gene: TRBV7-8; J gene: TRBJ2-1; D gene: -; clone size: -; CDR3 DNA: TGTGCCAGCAGCGTCCGGCAGGAAGACTACAATGAGCAGTTCTTC; CDR3 protein: CASSVRQEDYNEQFF
V gene: TRBV5-1; J gene: TRBJ2-5; D gene: -; clone size: few; CDR3 DNA: TGCGCCAGCAGCTCCCCTCCCGGGGTGGGGTACCAAGAGACCCAGTACTTC; CDR3 protein: CASSSPPGVGYQETQYF
V gene: TRBV20-1; J gene: TRBJ2-5; D gene: TRBD2; clone size: few; CDR3 DNA: TGCAGTGCACCCCGGGGCGGGGGGATGGGCGAGACCCAGTACTTC; CDR3 protein: CSAPRGGGMGETQYF
V gene: TRBV5-6; J gene: TRBJ1-1; D gene: -; clone size: many; CDR3 DNA: TGTGCCAGCAGCTTGGATAGGGGACCACTGAACACTGAAGCTTTCTTT; CDR3 protein: CASSLDRGPLNTEAFF